This T cell receptor (beta chain) was retrieved from a study of CD8 T cells in Susac syndrome. The authors reverse transcribed about 0.5 to 1 ug RNA with random hexamers. TCRdb analysed the immunoSEQ multiplex PCR reads with MiXCR anew, one entry per CDR3 protein. Of about 200,000 distinct CDR3 sequences in the sample, around 90% were seen once. Negative magnetic isolation gave CD8+ and CD4+ cells; FACS enriched CD8+ TEMRA. Germline-derived CDR1 and CDR2 are SGHDT and YYEEEE. The CDR3 consists of 14 residues. Trimming took 4 bases from V and 5 from J, leaving 16 bases between them. Sequences were obtained from CD8+ T cells from PBMCs. The chain links TRBV5-6 to TRBJ2-7; D may correspond to TRBD1 or TRBD2 (5 bases each). The clonotype comes from a human donor with multiple sclerosis. The CDR3 loop is CASSPSYGADEQYF. The CDR3 coding sequence is TGTGCCAGCAGCCCCTCATACGGGGCCGACGAGCAGTACTTC.